This T cell receptor (beta chain) was identified in a study of response to subunit inactivated influenza vaccine. This clonotype was observed a handful of times. Germline V gene data show CDR1 as MNHNS and CDR2 as SASEGT. Trimming pared 6 bases from V and 0 bases from J, leaving 8 bases between. The CDR3 consists of 14 residues. One entry per CDR3 protein, called by TCRdb with MiXCR from the RT-PCR reads. The sample consists of 530,000 or so distinct CDR3 sequences, 10% to 15% of them appearing once. Specimen: PBMCs from blood, collected on the day of vaccination. The source is a man between 45 and 60 years old who received an inactivated influenza vaccine. The J gene is TRBJ2-2, the V gene TRBV6-1; D perhaps matches TRBD1 (5 bases). CDR3 coding DNA: TGTGCCAGCAGACCGACAGCGAACACCGGGGAGCTGTTTTTT. This translates into CASRPTANTGELFF.